This TCR beta chain was profiled in a study of T cells in Graves' hyperthyroidism and ophthalmopathy. Study-wide results and caveats: It was a median approximately six months before onset that the model predicted ophthalmopathy.

With respect to this clonotype: The target antigen is unknown.

This CDR3 region has 16 residues. Trimming removed 1 base from V and 6 bases from J, with 15 bases in between. Germline V gene sequence: CDR1 LNHNV, CDR2 YYDKDF (reference sequence). Amplification yielded TCR beta CDR3 regions, with RNA transcripts as the source. HTBI primers drove first-round RT-PCR of the TCR CDR3. MiXCR was run by TCRdb on the multiplex PCR reads, yielding one entry per CDR3 protein. The sample yields about 290,000 distinct CDR3 sequences, about an eighth seen once. The TCR comes from a woman between 25 and 40 years old with Graves' hyperthyroidism that later progressed to Graves' ophthalmopathy. The rearrangement links TRBV15 to TRBJ1-4, with D hard to call. The sample comprised blood. CDR3 in DNA: TGTGCCACCAGCAGAGTTTTCAGTGACCCGGATGAAAAACTGTTTTTT. It encodes CATSRVFSDPDEKLFF.